A single sample gave rise to the 2 T cell receptor beta chains below, sequenced in a study of blood T cells in healthy people across ages. The use of a sample-barcoded 5' primer and a J-beta primer mix characterized a second PCR of about 7 to 12 cycles. TCRdb reanalysed the 5' RACE reads using MiXCR and keeps one entry per CDR3 protein. Among some 1.5 million distinct CDR3 sequences, approximately 43% were seen once, and the ten largest hold about 4%. Sequencing was performed on blood. Every receptor here comes from a woman between 18 and 30 years old in good health.

J is TRBJ2-7 and V is TRBV28, with 7 bases fitting TRBD1. Losses at the gene ends were 7 bases for V and 5 bases for J; bases not matched to a gene: 8. The CDR3 runs to 13 residues. Germline V CDR1 and CDR2: MDHEN, SYDVKM. CDR3 nucleotides: TGTGCCAGCACAGCCACAGGGGCGGACGAGCAGTACTTC. This sequence encodes CASTATGADEQYF. Filled out from reference TRBV28 and TRBJ2-7, the complete variable domain reads DVKVTQSSRYLVKRTGEKVFLECVQDMDHENMFWYRQDPGLGLRLIYFSYDVKMKEKGDIPEGYSVSREKKERFSLILESASTNQTSMYLCASTATGADEQYFGPGTRLTVT.

This chain links TRBV27 with TRBJ2-7; D unclear. Per the germline V gene, CDR1 is MNHEY and CDR2 is SMNVEV (reference sequence). This CDR3 contains 13 residues. V was trimmed by 6 bases and J by 5 bases, leaving 14 bases between them. The CDR3 protein is CASRTAYIDEQYF. The CDR3 nucleotides are TGTGCCAGCAGAACCGCTTATATCGACGAGCAGTACTTC.